This TCR beta chain was captured by sequencing in a study of blood T cells in healthy people across ages. Study-wide results and caveats: Per million T cells, the diversity of TCR beta decreased roughly linearly as age advanced.

The CDR3 spans 14 residues. Germline V gene sequence: CDR1 DFQATT, CDR2 SNEGSKA (reference sequence). V lost 0 bases and J lost 4, with 13 bases in between. On this clonotype itself: The antigen is undetermined.

For the second PCR, which ran for about 6 to 11 cycles, a sample-barcoded 5' primer and a J-beta primer mix were used. MiXCR, run by TCRdb on the 5' RACE reads, gives a single entry per CDR3 protein. Here the sample spans about 970,000 distinct CDR3 sequences, roughly 51% being singletons. Isolating PBMCs gave at least 6.5 million of these cells per sample. The genes are TRBV20-1 and TRBJ2-7, with D possibly being TRBD2 (5 bases). This TCR came from an older woman in good health. The sequencing sample was made of blood. Written as DNA, the CDR3 is TGCAGTGCTAGAGAGGCTAGCCCATTGTACGAGCAGTACTTC. This sequence encodes CSAREASPLYEQYF.